Shown below are 31 T cell receptor beta chains from a single sample sequenced in a study of T cell responses to AZD1222 COVID-19 vaccine. Here immunoSEQ multiplex PCR was the method, and the copy in TCRdb shows in-frame clones only, minus some. Of 170,000 or so clones listed, 85% to 95% are singletons. Sequenced here: peripheral blood, sampled on day 0 of AZD1222 vaccination. The receptors were gathered from an adult in good health.

The rearrangement uses TRBV2 and TRBJ1-1; TRBD1 might be the D (5 bases). Between the trimmed V and J ends, which lost 2 bases and 5 bases, there was a span of 12 bases. From germline, CDR1 is SNHLY and CDR2 FYNNEI. CDR3 size: 14 residues. CDR3 amino acids: CASSEQGLLTEAFF. In DNA form, the CDR3 reads TGTGCCAGCAGTGAACAGGGTCTTTTGACTGAAGCTTTCTTT. Combining the CDR3 with reference TRBV2 and TRBJ1-1 gives the whole variable domain EPEVTQTPSHQVTQMGQEVILRCVPISNHLYFYWYRQILGQKVEFLVSFYNNEISEKSEIFDDQFSVERPDGSNFTLKIRSTKLEDSAMYFCASSEQGLLTEAFFGQGTRLTVV.

V and J are TRBV12-5 and TRBJ1-2; 8 bases line up with TRBD1. CDR1 is LGHNT and CDR2 is FRNRAP in the germline V gene. The CDR3 length is 13 residues. The ends lost 5 bases at V and 3 bases at J; junction bases unmatched: 2. This CDR3 is CASGGQGDYGYTF. The CDR3 coding sequence is TGTGCTAGTGGTGGACAGGGAGACTATGGCTACACCTTC.

V and J are TRBV14 and TRBJ2-1; perhaps D is TRBD1 or TRBD2 (6 bases each). V dropped 2 bases and J dropped 7 bases, with 12 bases sitting between them. The CDR3 spans 14 residues. CDR1 and CDR2 (germline): SGHDN, FVKESK. CDR3 amino acids: CASSQSWGANEQFF. CDR3 DNA: TGTGCCAGCAGCCAAAGTTGGGGGGCGAATGAGCAGTTCTTC.

The genes are TRBV6-2 or TRBV6-3 and TRBJ1-4; weak D call: TRBD1 (5 bases). Trimming took off 2 bases at V and 10 bases at J, with 8 bases between the two ends. The CDR3 has 12 amino acids. Looked up from germline, CDR1 is MNHEY and CDR2 is SVGEGT. CDR3 sequence: CASSYRGGKLFF. The CDR3 nucleotides are TGTGCCAGCAGTTACAGGGGAGGAAAACTGTTTTTT.

The chain carries TRBV3-1 (or the pseudogene TRBV3-2) and TRBJ1-1; possible D gene TRBD1, 6 bases. The V and J ends lost 3 bases and 4 bases respectively, with 12 bases between them. The CDR3 sequence is 14 residues long. The germline V gene encodes CDR1 LGHDT and CDR2 YNNKEL (reference sequence). The CDR3 loop is CASSQGGAGTEAFF. CDR3 nucleotides: TGTGCCAGCAGCCAGGGGGGGGCAGGCACTGAAGCTTTCTTT.

The rearrangement uses TRBV28 and TRBJ2-1; 10 bases are a match to TRBD2. Trimming at V came to 2 bases and at J to 5 bases, leaving 6 bases not matched to a gene. CDR1 is MDHEN, CDR2 SYDVKM, per germline. CDR3 length: 16 amino acids. CDR3 coding DNA: TGTGCCAGCAGTTTACGTTCTAGCGGGGGAGACAATGAGCAGTTCTTC. Amino acids: CASSLRSSGGDNEQFF.

The J gene is TRBJ2-5, the V gene TRBV11-3; TRBD1 aligns across 7 bases. The CDR3 contains 14 residues. Per germline, CDR1 SGHNT and CDR2 YENEEA. The junction had 5 bases not matched to a gene; V was cut back by 5 bases and J by 2 bases. CDR3 in amino acids: CASSPGGFQETQYF. For the CDR3, the DNA is TGTGCCAGCAGCCCAGGGGGTTTTCAAGAGACCCAGTACTTC.

The chain links TRBV11-3 to TRBJ2-1; D perhaps matches TRBD2 (6 bases). V gave up 6 bases and J gave up 0 bases, with 9 bases separating them. This CDR3 comprises 14 residues. From germline, CDR1 is SGHNT and CDR2 YENEEA. The CDR3 is CASSSGVSYNEQFF. CDR3 sequence (DNA): TGTGCCAGCAGTAGCGGAGTCTCCTACAATGAGCAGTTCTTC.

The chain uses TRBV7-9 and TRBJ1-1, with TRBD1 identical over 7 bases. The CDR3 covers 19 residues. Germline V gene sequence: CDR1 SEHNR, CDR2 FQNEAQ (reference sequence). Germline trimming cut 3 bases from V and 0 bases from J; bases unmatched to any gene: 16. The CDR3 region is CASSFQTLPRGQLNTEAFF. In nucleotides, the CDR3 is TGTGCCAGCAGCTTTCAAACCTTACCCAGGGGACAGCTGAACACTGAAGCTTTCTTT.

This clone was picked up one time. The gene calls are TRBV9 and TRBJ2-2, with a possible D match to TRBD1 (5 bases). V lost 6 bases to trimming and J lost 0 bases, with 9 bases between them. Germline V gives CDR1 SGDLS, CDR2 YYNGEE. The CDR3 is 14 residues long. This CDR3 is CASNRQSNTGELFF. The CDR3 DNA sequence: TGTGCCAGCAATAGACAGTCGAACACCGGGGAGCTGTTTTTT.

The chain couples TRBV30 to TRBJ1-2; possible D gene TRBD1, 5 bases. V was clipped by 2 bases and J by 7 bases, with 14 bases between them. Germline loops: CDR1 GTSNPN, CDR2 SVGIG (reference sequence). This CDR3 is 13 amino acids long. The CDR3 DNA reads TGTGCCTGGAGTAGAGGGGCAAACAGTGGCTACACCTTC. This encodes CAWSRGANSGYTF.

V gene TRBV15 combines with J gene TRBJ1-5; 7 bases agree with TRBD1. Trimming removed 2 bases from V and 3 bases from J; junction bases left unmatched: 16. Germline V CDR1 and CDR2: LNHNV, YYDKDF (reference sequence). This CDR3 spans 19 amino acids. As DNA, the CDR3 is TGTGCCACCAGCAGATACCCGGGTGAGGCAGGGGGTAACAATCAGCCCCAGCATTTT. As protein: CATSRYPGEAGGNNQPQHF.

The V and J genes are TRBV24-1 and TRBJ2-1; D may match TRBD1 or TRBD2 (5 bases each). Germline V gene lookup returns CDR1 KGHDR and CDR2 SFDVKD. The CDR3 has 13 residues. The germline V and J ends were trimmed by 6 bases and 6 bases, with 11 bases remaining between them. As DNA, the CDR3 is TGTGCCACCAGTACCCGGGGCGGCAATGAGCAGTTCTTC. The encoded protein is CATSTRGGNEQFF.

This clone is a singleton in its sample. The rearrangement links TRBV11-3 to TRBJ2-5, with D perhaps given as TRBD1 or TRBD2 (5 bases each). CDR3 length equals 14 residues. Germline V gene data show CDR1 as SGHNT and CDR2 as YENEEA. V was clipped by 2 bases and J by 5 bases, with 12 bases between them. CDR3 DNA sequence: TGTGCCAGCAGCTTAATTCCCGGGACGGAGACCCAGTACTTC. Protein: CASSLIPGTETQYF.

CDR3 residues: CASSTRDRTDTQYF. The CDR3 nucleotides are TGCGCCAGCAGCACCCGGGACAGAACAGATACGCAGTATTTT. This chain joins TRBV5-1 and TRBJ2-3, with 7 bases aligning to TRBD1. Trimming removed 4 bases from V and 3 bases from J; junction bases left unmatched: 5. Germline CDR1 SGHRS, CDR2 YFSETQ. CDR3 length: 14 amino acids.

The chain uses TRBV19 and TRBJ1-2; D call uncertain. Trimming removed 6 bases at V and 0 bases at J, with 11 bases between. The germline V gene encodes CDR1 LNHDA and CDR2 SQIVND (reference sequence). The CDR3 length is 14 residues. CDR3 DNA sequence: TGTGCCAGTAGAATGGCAGTAGCTAACTATGGCTACACCTTC. Translating it yields CASRMAVANYGYTF.

The chain carries TRBV9 and TRBJ1-5; D gene ambiguous. Germline-derived CDR1 and CDR2 are SGDLS and YYNGEE. This CDR3 is 14 amino acids long. V shed 0 bases and J shed 6 bases, with 10 bases lying between them. The CDR3: CASSVDFGPQPQHF. CDR3 nucleotides: TGTGCCAGCAGCGTAGACTTCGGCCCTCAGCCCCAGCATTTT.

The genes are TRBV2 and TRBJ2-7; TRBD2 might be the D (6 bases). Germline V CDR1 and CDR2: SNHLY, FYNNEI. V was clipped by 0 bases and J by 5 bases, with 14 bases between them. The CDR3 has 15 amino acids. CDR3 residues: CASSEAPSGTDEQYF. The CDR3 region has the DNA TGTGCCAGCAGTGAAGCGCCGTCAGGGACTGACGAGCAGTACTTC. Combining the CDR3 with reference TRBV2 and TRBJ2-7 gives the whole variable domain EPEVTQTPSHQVTQMGQEVILRCVPISNHLYFYWYRQILGQKVEFLVSFYNNEISEKSEIFDDQFSVERPDGSNFTLKIRSTKLEDSAMYFCASSEAPSGTDEQYFGPGTRLTVT.

The rearrangement uses TRBV5-1 and TRBJ2-1; D unresolved. The CDR3 consists of 15 residues. V was pared by 0 bases and J by 7 bases, with 14 bases between. Germline assignment: CDR1 SGHRS and CDR2 YFSETQ. This chain's CDR3 is CASSLEQRRANEQFF. CDR3 nucleotides: TGCGCCAGCAGCTTGGAACAGCGAAGGGCGAATGAGCAGTTCTTC.

V usage is TRBV5-1 and J usage is TRBJ1-1, with D perhaps matching TRBD1 (6 bases). Trimming stripped 3 bases from V and 0 bases from J, with 9 bases between. The length of the CDR3 is 14 residues. Germline V lookup: CDR1 SGHRS, CDR2 YFSETQ. CDR3 nucleotide sequence: TGCGCCAGCAGCTCCACAGGGCTGAACACTGAAGCTTTCTTT. This encodes CASSSTGLNTEAFF.

The genes are TRBV7-3 and TRBJ2-2; 9 positions match TRBD1. The CDR3 length is 17 residues. CDR1 is SGHTA and CDR2 is FQGTGA in the germline V gene. After removal of 1 base from V and 4 bases from J, the junction contained 7 bases not matched to a gene. CDR3 in amino acids: CASSLRGGQGITGELFF. CDR3 sequence (DNA): TGTGCCAGCAGCTTAAGAGGAGGACAGGGGATCACCGGGGAGCTGTTTTTT.

V and J are TRBV6-6 and TRBJ1-1; maybe TRBD1 (5 bases). Germline V CDR1 and CDR2: MNHNY, SVGAGI (reference sequence). CDR3 length: 14 residues. The ends were cut back, 0 bases at V and 4 bases at J, with 9 bases in the middle. For the CDR3, the DNA is TGTGCCAGCAGTTACTCGGGGGGTATCACTGAAGCTTTCTTT. It is translated as CASSYSGGITEAFF.

This clone was recorded only once. The V and J genes are TRBV7-8 and TRBJ1-2, with 7 positions matching TRBD1. The CDR3 contains 15 residues. V lost 3 bases to trimming and J lost 0 bases; unmatched junction nucleotides: 4. Germline V lookup: CDR1 SGHVS, CDR2 FQNEAQ. CDR3 protein: CASSFYRGSNYGYTF. Written as DNA, the CDR3 is TGTGCCAGCAGCTTCTACAGGGGTTCTAACTATGGCTACACCTTC.

The J gene is TRBJ2-2, the V gene TRBV28; 10 nucleotides agree with TRBD1. With 8 bases clipped from V and 5 bases from J, the junction kept 5 bases outside the gene matches. Germline CDR1 and CDR2: MDHEN and SYDVKM. The CDR3 runs 14 residues. The CDR3 nucleotides are TGTGCCAGCGGACAGGGGGTTTGGACCGGGGAGCTGTTTTTT. Its protein is CASGQGVWTGELFF.

Turning to this clone: The conserved closing phenylalanine or tryptophan is absent in this CDR3, likely reflecting a read error. The DNA is omitted, as the CDR3 cannot be located on it reliably, and the CDR3 follows TCRdb's listing. This CDR3 reads CSVYRARGA. The chain is built from TRBV29-1 and TRBJ1-4; TRBD1 was called by the table and not checked on the DNA. The CDR3 is 9 amino acids long, termini counted. The germline V gene encodes CDR1 SQVTM and CDR2 ANQGSEA.

The rearrangement uses TRBV28 and TRBJ1-2; D not certain. The germline V and J ends were trimmed by 6 bases and 2 bases, with 19 bases remaining between them. Germline V gene data show CDR1 as MDHEN and CDR2 as SYDVKM. The CDR3 is made up of 16 amino acids. CDR3 DNA: TGTGCCAGCAGCCACCCTCTAACTACAGCGAACTATGGCTACACCTTC. This sequence encodes CASSHPLTTANYGYTF.

The chain couples TRBV30 to TRBJ2-3; D remains unclear. With 0 bases removed from V and 7 bases from J, the gap between germline ends came to 5 bases. The CDR3 totals 11 residues. Per germline, CDR1 GTSNPN and CDR2 SVGIG (reference sequence). The CDR3 coding sequence is TGTGCCTGGAGTGTGAGGAATACGCAGTATTTT. The encoded protein is CAWSVRNTQYF.

This chain links TRBV4-2 with TRBJ1-6, with TRBD1 as a possible D gene (5 bases). Trimming stripped 9 bases from V and 5 bases from J, with 14 bases between. Germline V gene data show CDR1 as LGHNA and CDR2 as YNFKEQ. This CDR3 comprises 14 residues. The CDR3 here is CASAGRGHNSPLHF. DNA of the CDR3: TGTGCCAGTGCAGGCCGGGGCCATAATTCACCCCTCCACTTT.

The chain recombines TRBV3-1 (or the pseudogene TRBV3-2) with TRBJ2-7, with TRBD2 matching over 10 bases. CDR1 and CDR2 from the germline V gene are LGHDT and YNNKEL (reference sequence). Trimming took 4 bases from V and 5 from J; bases not matched to a gene: 5. The CDR3 extends over 14 amino acids. CDR3 amino acids: CASSRLAGGHEQYF. In DNA, the CDR3 is TGTGCCAGCAGCCGGTTAGCGGGGGGCCACGAGCAGTACTTC.

J is TRBJ1-3 and V is TRBV19; weak D call: TRBD1 (6 bases). This CDR3 region has 16 residues. The V gene lost 1 base and the J gene lost 0 bases, with 10 bases spanning the gap. In germline, CDR1 is LNHDA, CDR2 SQIVND (reference sequence). CDR3 sequence: CASSIAGAYSGNTIYF. For the CDR3, the DNA is TGTGCCAGTAGTATAGCGGGGGCGTACTCTGGAAACACCATATATTTT.

The rearrangement uses TRBV5-1 and TRBJ2-7, with D hard to call. The CDR3 is 15 residues long. Per germline, CDR1 SGHRS and CDR2 YFSETQ. The V end lost 1 base, the J end lost 3 bases, and 14 bases lay between the germline ends. The CDR3 here is CASSLTASYDYEQYF. The CDR3 DNA reads TGCGCCAGCAGCTTGACAGCAAGTTACGACTACGAGCAGTACTTC.